This T cell receptor beta chain was captured in a study of technical replicates of blood from a handful of donors. Sequencing used immunoSEQ multiplex PCR; TCRdb keeps in-frame clones, though not all of them. This sample has nearly 80,000 clones, with 93% found just once. The CDR3 loop spans 17 amino acids. The V end lost 4 bases, the J end lost 4 bases, and 21 bases lay between the germline ends. Looked up from germline, CDR1 is SGHNT and CDR2 is YYREEE (reference sequence). This clonotype was sampled from a human donor in good health. Sequencing used T cells isolated from PBMCs. V and J are TRBV5-4 and TRBJ2-1; no firm D call. CDR3 coding DNA: TGTGCCAGCAGCATAACCGAGACAAGACCAATTTACAATGAGCAGTTCTTC. This translates into CASSITETRPIYNEQFF. Together with reference TRBV5-4 and TRBJ2-1, the CDR3 gives the full variable domain: ETGVTQSPTHLIKTRGQQVTLRCSSQSGHNTVSWYQQALGQGPQFIFQYYREEENGRGNFPPRFSGLQFPNYSSELNVNALELDDSALYLCASSITETRPIYNEQFFGPGTRLTVL.